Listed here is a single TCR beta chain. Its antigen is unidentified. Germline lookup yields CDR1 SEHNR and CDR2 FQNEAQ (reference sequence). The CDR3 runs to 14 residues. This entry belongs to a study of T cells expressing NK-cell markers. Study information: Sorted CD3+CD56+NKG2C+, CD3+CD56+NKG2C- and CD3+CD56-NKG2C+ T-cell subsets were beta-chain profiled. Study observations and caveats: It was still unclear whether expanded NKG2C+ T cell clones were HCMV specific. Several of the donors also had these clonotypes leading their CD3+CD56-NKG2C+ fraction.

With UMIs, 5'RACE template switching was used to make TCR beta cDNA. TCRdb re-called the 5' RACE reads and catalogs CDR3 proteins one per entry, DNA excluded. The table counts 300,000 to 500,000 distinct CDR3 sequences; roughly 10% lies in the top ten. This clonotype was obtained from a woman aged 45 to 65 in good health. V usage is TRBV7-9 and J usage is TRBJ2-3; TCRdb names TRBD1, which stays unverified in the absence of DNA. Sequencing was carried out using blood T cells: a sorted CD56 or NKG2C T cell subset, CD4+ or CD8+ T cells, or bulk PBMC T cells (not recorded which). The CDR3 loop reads CASSPGTSTDTQYF.